Below are 7 T cell receptor beta chains sequenced from a single sample in a study of response to subunit inactivated influenza vaccine. TCRdb ran MiXCR on the RT-PCR reads and lists one entry per CDR3 protein. The sample lists over 150,000 distinct CDR3 sequences, roughly an eighth seen once, with roughly 25% in the top ten. Sequences were derived from CD8+ T cells sorted from PBMCs, sampled roughly 5 days after vaccination. These receptors were obtained from a man aged 50 to 59 who received an inactivated influenza vaccine.

At least ten counts were recorded for this clonotype. The chain combines TRBV27 with TRBJ2-1; D is possibly TRBD2 (6 bases). CDR3 length: 14 amino acids. The V end was cut by 2 bases, the J end by 5 bases, with 10 bases between. CDR1 and CDR2 from the germline V gene are MNHEY and SMNVEV (reference sequence). CDR3 nucleotides: TGTGCCAGCAGTTTAGTTGGAGGGGACAATGAGCAGTTCTTC. The encoded protein is CASSLVGGDNEQFF.

This clonotype occurred a few times. This chain's CDR3 is CSARNRGLTAYEQYF. CDR3 coding DNA: TGCAGTGCGAGAAACAGGGGGCTAACTGCCTACGAGCAGTACTTC. The chain recombines TRBV20-1 with TRBJ2-7; 9 nucleotides agree with TRBD1. V lost 6 bases, J lost 2 bases, and 11 bases stayed unmatched. Germline-derived CDR1 and CDR2 are DFQATT and SNEGSKA (reference sequence). The CDR3 is 15 residues long.

This clonotype was found a few times. This chain links TRBV24-1 with TRBJ2-2; TRBD1 matches at 7 bases. The V gene's germline CDR1 is KGHDR and CDR2 SFDVKD. Trimming cost V 5 bases and J 10 bases; bases outside gene matches: 12. The CDR3 is 15 amino acids. CDR3 nucleotides: TGTGCCACCAGTGCCATAACAGGGGCCACGGAGGAGCTGTTTTTT. Its translation is CATSAITGATEELFF.

This clonotype was recorded many times. V is TRBV5-1 and J is TRBJ2-1; D is unclear. V lost 0 bases, J lost 0 bases, and 7 bases lay in between. The CDR3 totals 15 residues. Germline V gives CDR1 SGHRS, CDR2 YFSETQ. For the CDR3, the DNA is TGCGCCAGCAGCTTGGGCCCGAGCTCCTACAATGAGCAGTTCTTC. Protein sequence: CASSLGPSSYNEQFF.

This clonotype was detected a few times. The CDR3 DNA reads as TGTGCCACCTCCGAGGGGACAGGGATCTACAATGAGCAGTTCTTC. Protein: CATSEGTGIYNEQFF. This chain uses TRBV11-2 with TRBJ2-1; 9 nucleotides align to TRBD1. CDR1 is SGHAT and CDR2 is FQNNGV in the germline V gene. Germline trimming cut 10 bases from V and 3 bases from J; bases unmatched to any gene: 10. CDR3 length: 15 amino acids.

CDR3 region: CASTGLAGDGEQFF. The CDR3 DNA follows: TGTGCCAGCACCGGACTAGCGGGAGACGGTGAGCAGTTCTTC. The V and J genes are TRBV28 and TRBJ2-1; 13 bases agree with TRBD2. The CDR3 is made up of 14 amino acids. Losses at the gene ends were 7 bases for V and 9 bases for J; bases not matched to a gene: 6. The germline gives CDR1 MDHEN, CDR2 SYDVKM.

The sample holds a few counts of this clonotype. The CDR3 here is CASSLQGHLGEQYF. DNA of the CDR3: TGCGCCAGCAGCTTACAGGGGCATTTGGGTGAGCAGTACTTC. V is TRBV5-1 and J is TRBJ2-7; 7 bases align to TRBD1. From germline, CDR1 is SGHRS and CDR2 YFSETQ. V gave up 2 bases and J gave up 7 bases; unmatched junction bases: 9. This CDR3 is 14 amino acids long. Based on the CDR3 plus reference TRBV5-1 and TRBJ2-7, the full variable domain is KAGVTQTPRYLIKTRGQQVTLSCSPISGHRSVSWYQQTPGQGLQFLFEYFSETQRNKGNFPGRFSGRQFSNSRSEMNVSTLELGDSALYLCASSLQGHLGEQYFGPGTRLTVT.